These 20 T cell receptor beta chains came from one sample sequenced in a study of shared clonotypes between healthy human individuals. The method was immunoSEQ multiplex PCR; TCRdb's version includes in-frame clones alone and lacks a portion of them. Seen here are some 2.3 million clones, approximately 95% observed once, and the top ten hold 0.39%. The sample taken for sequencing was naive CD4+ T cells from PBMCs. Subset: CD45RA+ positively selected. All receptors derive from a man between 18 and 35 years old in good health. Some clones in this sample may be carry-over from other donors' samples.

V gene TRBV19 combines with J gene TRBJ2-1; D gene uncertain. The V gene's germline CDR1 is LNHDA and CDR2 SQIVND (reference sequence). The CDR3 length is 18 residues. Trimming removed 7 bases from V and 1 base from J, with 23 bases in between. The CDR3 sequence: CASTIRRWLVFSYNEQFF. The CDR3 nucleotides are TGTGCCAGTACCATCAGGCGCTGGCTAGTCTTTTCCTACAATGAGCAGTTCTTC.

The rearrangement joins TRBV6-1 to TRBJ2-1; D is ambiguous. The CDR3 consists of 13 residues. Trimming pared 4 bases from V and 9 bases from J, leaving 13 bases between. Germline V gene sequence: CDR1 MNHNS, CDR2 SASEGT. The CDR3: CASSVPNKGEQFF. CDR3 in DNA: TGTGCCAGCAGTGTCCCAAATAAGGGTGAGCAGTTCTTC.

This clone was counted a single time. The rearrangement uses TRBV15 and TRBJ2-2, with 7 bases lining up with TRBD2. This CDR3 is built from 15 residues. Germline-derived CDR1 and CDR2 are LNHNV and YYDKDF (reference sequence). V shed 0 bases, J shed 4 bases, and the junction held 2 bases outside the gene matches. The CDR3 DNA follows: TGTGCCACCAGCAGAGACGGACTAGTCACCGGGGAGCTGTTTTTT. Amino acid sequence: CATSRDGLVTGELFF.

The J gene is TRBJ1-2, the V gene TRBV30, with D perhaps matching TRBD1 (5 bases). Germline loops: CDR1 GTSNPN, CDR2 SVGIG (reference sequence). The CDR3 runs 14 residues. Trimming left V 4 bases short and J 7 bases short, with 19 bases between. In DNA, the CDR3 is TGTGCCTGGATGGGTCCAGGGACGCGACTTGGCTACACCTTC. As protein: CAWMGPGTRLGYTF. Variable domain in full (rest from reference TRBV30 and TRBJ1-2): SQTIHQWPATLVQPVGSPLSLECTVEGTSNPNLYWYRQAAGRGLQLLFYSVGIGQISSEVPQNLSASRPQDRQFILSSKKLLLSDSGFYLCAWMGPGTRLGYTFGSGTRLTVV.

The chain links TRBV29-1 to TRBJ1-2, with D unresolved. Trimming pared 5 bases from V and 0 bases from J, leaving 4 bases between. The V gene's germline CDR1 is SQVTM and CDR2 ANQGSEA. The CDR3 spans 11 residues. CDR3 sequence: CSVPANYGYTF. CDR3 in DNA: TGCAGCGTTCCAGCTAACTATGGCTACACCTTC.

The chain has TRBV9 and TRBJ1-4, with TRBD1 matching over 11 bases. J was trimmed by 7 bases and V by 0 bases; bases with no gene match: 5. Germline loops: CDR1 SGDLS, CDR2 YYNGEE. This CDR3 has 16 amino acids. The CDR3 spells CASSVGDRGEVEKLFF. CDR3 coding DNA: TGTGCCAGCAGCGTAGGGGACAGGGGGGAGGTTGAAAAACTGTTTTTT.

This clone was picked up a small number of times. The chain uses TRBV9 and TRBJ1-1, with TRBD1 matching 10 bases. This CDR3 spans 14 amino acids. Germline CDR1 SGDLS, CDR2 YYNGEE. Losses at the gene ends were 4 bases for V and 8 bases for J; bases not matched to a gene: 8. The CDR3: CASSPRTGGNEAFF. CDR3 coding DNA: TGTGCCAGCAGCCCCCGGACAGGGGGTAACGAAGCTTTCTTT.

The chain links TRBV28 to TRBJ2-2; perhaps TRBD1 as D (6 bases). Germline assignment: CDR1 MDHEN and CDR2 SYDVKM. Deletions cut 6 bases from V and 3 bases from J, with 11 bases between. There are 14 residues in the CDR3. Written as DNA, the CDR3 is TGTGCCAGCAGACCAACAGGGTACACCGGGGAGCTGTTTTTT. Translating gives CASRPTGYTGELFF.

This sequence joins TRBV27 and TRBJ2-7; D perhaps matches TRBD1 (5 bases). The ends were cut back, 3 bases at V and 0 bases at J, with 15 bases in the middle. The CDR3 totals 16 residues. Germline V gene sequence: CDR1 MNHEY, CDR2 SMNVEV (reference sequence). CDR3 sequence reads: CASSFSGRFSSYEQYF. The CDR3 DNA is TGTGCCAGCAGTTTTTCAGGGCGGTTTAGCTCCTACGAGCAGTACTTC.

This chain connects TRBV7-8 to TRBJ2-1; D is uncertain. The V end lost 0 bases, the J end lost 6 bases, and 15 bases lay between the germline ends. The CDR3 runs 16 residues. CDR1 SGHVS and CDR2 FQNEAQ come from the germline V gene. CDR3 nucleotides: TGTGCCAGCAGCTTAGCGCCAGGCCGGGCTGGCAATGAGCAGTTCTTC. Protein sequence: CASSLAPGRAGNEQFF.

Points on this clone: The sample has other DNA sequences that encode this CDR3 too. This sequence joins TRBV5-1 and TRBJ1-1; D remains ambiguous. The ends were cut back, 1 base at V and 2 bases at J, with 6 bases in the middle. Germline V gene lookup returns CDR1 SGHRS and CDR2 YFSETQ. The CDR3 consists of 13 residues. The CDR3 nucleotides are TGCGCCAGCAGCTTGACAGAAAACACTGAAGCTTTCTTT. Translation: CASSLTENTEAFF.

This chain links TRBV29-1 with TRBJ2-2; TRBD1 is a possible D gene (5 bases). V gave up 7 bases and J gave up 8 bases, with 17 bases separating them. The CDR3 is 13 amino acids. The germline gives CDR1 SQVTM, CDR2 ANQGSEA. As DNA, the CDR3 is TGCAGCGACCAAGGCCCAGGGTCGGGGGAGCTGTTTTTT. It codes for CSDQGPGSGELFF.

The chain combines TRBV7-9 with TRBJ2-7, with a possible D match to TRBD1 (6 bases). Germline CDR1 reads SEHNR; CDR2 reads FQNEAQ (reference sequence). The CDR3 spans 17 residues. The ends were cut back, 2 bases at V and 1 base at J, with 18 bases in the middle. This CDR3 reads CASSLSRGQIYSYEQYF. CDR3 coding DNA: TGTGCCAGCAGCTTAAGCCGTGGACAGATATATTCCTACGAGCAGTACTTC.

This chain uses TRBV5-4 with TRBJ2-7; perhaps TRBD1 as D (5 bases). The germline CDR1 and CDR2 sequences are SGHNT and YYREEE (reference sequence). V dropped 0 bases and J dropped 4 bases, with 11 bases sitting between them. The CDR3 runs to 14 residues. The CDR3 protein is CASSLGQGMYEQYF. DNA of the CDR3: TGTGCCAGCAGCTTGGGCCAGGGTATGTACGAGCAGTACTTC. Full variable domain (outside the CDR3, taken from reference TRBV5-4 and TRBJ2-7): ETGVTQSPTHLIKTRGQQVTLRCSSQSGHNTVSWYQQALGQGPQFIFQYYREEENGRGNFPPRFSGLQFPNYSSELNVNALELDDSALYLCASSLGQGMYEQYFGPGTRLTVT.

V is TRBV28 and J is TRBJ2-7, with D perhaps given as TRBD1 or TRBD2 (6 bases each). The CDR3 totals 12 residues. V was shortened by 9 bases and J by 2 bases, with 11 bases between the two germline ends. CDR1 and CDR2 from the germline V gene are MDHEN and SYDVKM. The CDR3 DNA follows: TGTGCCAGTGCTAGGGGGGCCTACGAGCAGTACTTC. This sequence encodes CASARGAYEQYF. Drawing the rest from reference TRBV28 and TRBJ2-7, the complete variable domain is DVKVTQSSRYLVKRTGEKVFLECVQDMDHENMFWYRQDPGLGLRLIYFSYDVKMKEKGDIPEGYSVSREKKERFSLILESASTNQTSMYLCASARGAYEQYFGPGTRLTVT.

This chain uses TRBV7-9 with TRBJ2-1; 12 positions agree with TRBD2. The CDR3 has 15 residues. The V gene's germline CDR1 is SEHNR and CDR2 FQNEAQ (reference sequence). Unmatched junction bases numbered 9, after V lost 5 bases and J lost 10 bases. This CDR3 is CASSLMTSGRGEQFF. CDR3 coding DNA: TGTGCCAGCAGCCTCATGACTAGCGGGAGAGGGGAGCAGTTCTTC. Based on the CDR3 plus reference TRBV7-9 and TRBJ2-1, the full variable domain is DTGVSQNPRHKITKRGQNVTFRCDPISEHNRLYWYRQTLGQGPEFLTYFQNEAQLEKSRLLSDRFSAERPKGSFSTLEIQRTEQGDSAMYLCASSLMTSGRGEQFFGPGTRLTVL.

This clone has a single count. V is TRBV6-5 and J is TRBJ1-1; D is ambiguous. The CDR3 sequence is 13 residues long. V was clipped by 5 bases and J by 4 bases, with 11 bases between them. Germline CDR1 reads MNHEY; CDR2 reads SVGAGI. CDR3 DNA sequence: TGTGCCAGCAGTAACCGGGAGGGCACTGAAGCTTTCTTT. As protein: CASSNREGTEAFF.

This chain connects TRBV30 to TRBJ1-2; D call uncertain. This CDR3 contains 12 residues. Germline V gene data show CDR1 as GTSNPN and CDR2 as SVGIG (reference sequence). V was pared by 1 base and J by 4 bases, with 7 bases between. CDR3 loop: CAWSEQTYGYTF. Written as DNA, the CDR3 is TGTGCCTGGAGTGAACAGACCTATGGCTACACCTTC.

The gene calls are TRBV28 and TRBJ1-1, with D unclear. V lost 5 bases to trimming and J lost 1 base, with 11 bases between them. This CDR3 has 14 amino acids. Germline assignment: CDR1 MDHEN and CDR2 SYDVKM. The CDR3 sequence: CASSVTHENTEAFF. The CDR3 nucleotides read TGTGCCAGCAGTGTCACCCATGAGAACACTGAAGCTTTCTTT.

J is TRBJ2-7 and V is TRBV29-1; perhaps TRBD1 as D (6 bases). Trimming removed 5 bases from V and 0 bases from J, with 11 bases in between. Germline V lookup: CDR1 SQVTM, CDR2 ANQGSEA. This CDR3 spans 13 amino acids. The CDR3 protein is CSVSGHLSYEQYF. In nucleotides, the CDR3 is TGCAGCGTTTCGGGACACCTCTCCTACGAGCAGTACTTC.